This T cell receptor beta chain was obtained from a study of identical twins. TCRdb re-called the 5' RACE reads with MiXCR, one entry per CDR3 protein. The sample has around 240,000 distinct CDR3 sequences, roughly 7% seen once. V lost 4 bases, J lost 1 base, and 10 bases stayed unmatched. The CDR3 loop spans 17 amino acids. This clonotype was picked up many times. The data were also submitted as part of a second study, on yellow fever vaccine responses in identical twins.

This clonotype was sampled from a young woman in good health. The sequenced material came from memory (CD45RO+) T cells sorted from blood. The gene calls are TRBV12-3 or TRBV12-4 and TRBJ2-7, with 10 nucleotides matching TRBD2. The CDR3 is CASSSSGGSGRSYEQYF. The CDR3 DNA reads as TGTGCCAGCAGTTCCTCCGGGGGTAGCGGGAGGTCCTACGAGCAGTACTTC.